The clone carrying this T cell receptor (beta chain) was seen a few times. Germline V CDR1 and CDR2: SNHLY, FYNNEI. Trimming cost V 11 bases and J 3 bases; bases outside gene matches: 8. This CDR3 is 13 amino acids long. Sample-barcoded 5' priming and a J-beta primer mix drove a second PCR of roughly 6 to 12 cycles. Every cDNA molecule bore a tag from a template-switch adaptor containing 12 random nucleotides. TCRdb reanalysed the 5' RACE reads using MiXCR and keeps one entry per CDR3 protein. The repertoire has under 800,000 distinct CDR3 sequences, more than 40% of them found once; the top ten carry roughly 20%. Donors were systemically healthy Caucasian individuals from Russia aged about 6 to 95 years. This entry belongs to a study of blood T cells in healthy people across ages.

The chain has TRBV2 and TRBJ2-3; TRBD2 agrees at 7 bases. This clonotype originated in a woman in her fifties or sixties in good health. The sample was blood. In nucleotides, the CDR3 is TGTGCCCTGAGTGGGACTACAACAGATACGCAGTATTTT. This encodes CALSGTTTDTQYF. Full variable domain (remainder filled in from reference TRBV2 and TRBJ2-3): EPEVTQTPSHQVTQMGQEVILRCVPISNHLYFYWYRQILGQKVEFLVSFYNNEISEKSEIFDDQFSVERPDGSNFTLKIRSTKLEDSAMYFCALSGTTTDTQYFGPGTRLTVL.